These 5 T cell receptor beta chains came from one sample sequenced in a study of blood T cells in healthy people across ages. Then a second PCR, running about 7 to 11 cycles, was carried out with a sample-barcoded 5' primer and a J-beta primer mix. TCRdb independently ran MiXCR on the 5' RACE reads; one entry per CDR3 protein. This table holds hundreds of thousands of distinct CDR3 sequences, 22% found once. The sample consisted of blood. The receptors stem from a man in his 70s in good health.

The J gene is TRBJ2-1, the V gene TRBV20-1, with a tentative D call TRBD2 (6 bases). This CDR3 contains 16 residues. The V gene lost 0 bases and the J gene lost 0 bases, with 12 bases spanning the gap. Germline CDR1 and CDR2: DFQATT and SNEGSKA (reference sequence). CDR3 amino acids: CSARDVAAISYNEQFF. CDR3 nucleotides: TGCAGTGCTAGAGATGTAGCGGCAATCTCCTACAATGAGCAGTTCTTC.

This clonotype was counted a few times. V gene TRBV3-1 combines with J gene TRBJ1-2, with D unclear. CDR1 is LGHDT, CDR2 YNNKEL, per germline (reference sequence). The CDR3 sequence is 12 residues long. V was trimmed by 4 bases and J by 8 bases, leaving 11 bases between them. CDR3 region: CASSREQSGYTF. CDR3 nucleotides: TGTGCCAGCAGCCGTGAACAGTCGGGCTACACCTTC.

This clonotype has just a few counts. The chain combines TRBV12-3 or TRBV12-4 with TRBJ1-2; 8 bases match TRBD1. The CDR3 sequence is 14 residues long. Losses at the gene ends were 5 bases for V and 5 bases for J; bases not matched to a gene: 7. The CDR3 DNA is TGTGCCAGCAGTGGACAGGGTCACCGTTATGGCTACACCTTC. Residues: CASSGQGHRYGYTF.

This clonotype was observed a handful of times. The chain links TRBV4-3 to TRBJ1-6; possibly TRBD1 for D (5 bases). The CDR3 has 14 residues. With 4 bases removed from V and 8 bases from J, the gap between germline ends came to 12 bases. Germline loops: CDR1 LGHNA, CDR2 YSLEER. DNA for the CDR3: TGCGCCAGCAGCCGCGGACTAGGGGATTCACCCCTCCACTTT. It is translated as CASSRGLGDSPLHF.

This clonotype occurred a few times. The chain links TRBV10-3 to TRBJ2-2, with D unresolved. This CDR3 has 14 residues. Per germline, CDR1 ENHRY and CDR2 SYGVKD. The V gene lost 4 bases and the J gene lost 5 bases, with 11 bases spanning the gap. The chain's CDR3 is CAISGTGRTGELFF. The CDR3, as DNA: TGTGCCATCAGTGGGACCGGTCGTACCGGGGAGCTGTTTTTT.